A selection of T cell receptor beta chains follows, all from one sample in a study of T cell responses to AZD1222 COVID-19 vaccine. Method: immunoSEQ multiplex PCR; TCRdb's copy keeps in-frame clones and lacks some. Altogether about 90,000 clones are present, roughly 85% being singletons, with the ten largest covering around 5%. Source: peripheral blood, taken 28 days after the second AZD1222 dose. The receptors stem from an adult who received the AZD1222 COVID-19 vaccine. Both conserved end residues are part of each CDR3.

v_call,j_call,cdr3_aa
TRBV18,TRBJ1-1,CASSPFPGQMNTEAFF
TRBV7-2,TRBJ1-1,CASSLVGPGQGLIEAFF
TRBV9,TRBJ2-1,CASSVGTGTGVGGAYNEQFF
TRBV11-2,TRBJ2-1,CASSGSGIPYNEQFF
TRBV15,TRBJ2-7,CATSGAGASYEQYF
TRBV7-9,TRBJ2-1,CASSPAGTAYNEQFF
TRBV10-2,TRBJ1-1,CASSGEGVEAFF
TRBV30,TRBJ2-3,CAWSSGTDTQYF
TRBV28,TRBJ2-7,CASSISSYEQYF
TRBV19,TRBJ2-3,CASTLGGYGTDTQYF
TRBV4-1,TRBJ2-3,CASSQDGLPGDTQYF
TRBV29-1,TRBJ2-7,CSVGGAVGSYEQYF
TRBV5-1,TRBJ1-1,CASSWQGEGNTEAFF
TRBV11-2,TRBJ2-1,CASSLLEKGEQFF
TRBV5-4,TRBJ2-3,CASSSYSGGDPTDTQYF
TRBV7-8,TRBJ1-5,CASSLRPREFSNQPQHF
TRBV9,TRBJ2-7,CASMREYEQYF
TRBV7-3,TRBJ2-3,CASSLSPGMHTQYF
TRBV4-3,TRBJ2-7,CASSQDPGTGSYEQYF
TRBV7-3,TRBJ2-2,CASSLTGANTGELFF
TRBV4-1,TRBJ2-1,CASTRTEGSPPDEQFF
TRBV18,TRBJ1-3,CASSPDQTVGNTIYF
TRBV6-6,TRBJ2-7,CASSRGLYYEQYF
TRBV19,TRBJ1-5,CASTVVGTKPQHF